Shown below are 12 T cell receptor beta chains from a single sample sequenced in a study of blood T cell repertoires in COVID-19 (dated by TCRdb to 2018 to 2020). Library method: the immunoSEQ multiplex PCR assay. Here the immuneACCESS table is served through TCRdb, limited to in-frame sequences with V and J called. Missing clones are a known gap in these copies; in checked studies unresolved V genes cover under half, and the rest lacks a known reason. The sample has tens of thousands of clones on record, 89% of them singletons. The ten largest clones represent less than 20% of the sample. Specimen: peripheral blood. The receptor set was obtained from a man between 70 and 80 years old with active COVID-19.

The chain links TRBV3-1 (or the pseudogene TRBV3-2) to TRBJ2-1; TRBD2 matches at 9 bases. Germline V lookup: CDR1 LGHDT, CDR2 YNNKEL (reference sequence). V was clipped by 4 bases and J by 2 bases; unmatched bases: 0. This CDR3 has 14 residues. DNA of the CDR3: TGTGCCAGCAGCCGCGGGGGGGCCTACAATGAGCAGTTCTTC. Its translation is CASSRGGAYNEQFF.

V gene TRBV5-1 combines with J gene TRBJ2-5, with D unresolved. The CDR3 runs to 13 residues. Germline V gives CDR1 SGHRS, CDR2 YFSETQ. Between the trimmed V and J ends, which lost 0 bases and 5 bases, there was a span of 8 bases. The CDR3 protein is CASSLGPVETQYF. CDR3 DNA: TGCGCCAGCAGCTTGGGTCCGGTGGAGACCCAGTACTTC.

This chain joins TRBV6-5 and TRBJ1-6; 10 bases map to TRBD1. The CDR3 contains 12 residues. Germline CDR1 reads MNHEY; CDR2 reads SVGAGI. The V gene end was trimmed by 5 bases and the J gene end by 14 bases; junction bases not matched to a gene: 3. The CDR3 DNA sequence: TGTGCCAGCAGTCGTGGACAGGGGGCCCTCCACTTT. As protein: CASSRGQGALHF.

This clone was picked up one time. This sequence joins TRBV9 and TRBJ1-1; a possible D gene is TRBD1 (5 bases). The CDR3 sequence is 14 residues long. Germline assignment: CDR1 SGDLS and CDR2 YYNGEE. V lost 6 bases, J lost 3 bases, and 15 bases lay in between. In nucleotides, the CDR3 is TGTGCCAGCATCGAGGCAGGAGGGGACACTGAAGCTTTCTTT. Its translation: CASIEAGGDTEAFF.

V usage is TRBV19 and J usage is TRBJ2-6; maybe TRBD1 (6 bases). Trimming took 3 bases from V and 2 from J, leaving 8 bases between them. Germline values: CDR1 LNHDA, CDR2 SQIVND (reference sequence). The CDR3 is 15 residues long. The CDR3 nucleotides read TGTGCCAGTAGTATTAACAGGGCTGGGGCCAACGTCCTGACTTTC. Residues: CASSINRAGANVLTF.

This sequence joins TRBV2 and TRBJ2-3; no clear D. Between the trimmed V and J ends, which lost 6 bases and 0 bases, there was a span of 10 bases. From germline, CDR1 is SNHLY and CDR2 FYNNEI. CDR3 length equals 14 residues. Written as DNA, the CDR3 is TGTGCCAGCAGCGGTCCACCCAGCACAGATACGCAGTATTTT. Translating gives CASSGPPSTDTQYF. Together with reference TRBV2 and TRBJ2-3, the CDR3 gives the full variable domain: EPEVTQTPSHQVTQMGQEVILRCVPISNHLYFYWYRQILGQKVEFLVSFYNNEISEKSEIFDDQFSVERPDGSNFTLKIRSTKLEDSAMYFCASSGPPSTDTQYFGPGTRLTVL.

The chain carries TRBV19 and TRBJ1-1; D is unresolved. Germline loops: CDR1 LNHDA, CDR2 SQIVND (reference sequence). The CDR3 extends over 13 amino acids. V was shortened by 2 bases and J by 0 bases, with 4 bases between the two germline ends. The CDR3 loop reads CASSINMNTEAFF. The DNA of the CDR3 is TGTGCCAGTAGTATAAATATGAACACTGAAGCTTTCTTT.

J is TRBJ2-7 and V is TRBV6-5, with TRBD2 matching 9 bases. V dropped 5 bases and J dropped 1; count of bases not matched to a gene: 6. The CDR3 is 15 amino acids. Germline V gives CDR1 MNHEY, CDR2 SVGAGI. CDR3 loop: CASSRTSGGSYEQYF. The CDR3 DNA sequence: TGTGCCAGCAGTCGAACAAGCGGGGGGTCCTACGAGCAGTACTTC.

The chain has TRBV5-1 and TRBJ1-2, with 10 bases identical to TRBD1. The CDR3 has 15 residues. With V trimmed by 4 bases and J by 6 bases, 9 bases remained unmatched. Germline-derived CDR1 and CDR2 are SGHRS and YFSETQ. The CDR3 nucleotides read TGCGCCAGCAGCCGAAAGACAGGGGGCGACGATGGCTACACCTTC. It specifies CASSRKTGGDDGYTF.

The chain links TRBV6-1 to TRBJ1-6, with D uncertain. Germline-derived CDR1 and CDR2 are MNHNS and SASEGT. The CDR3 covers 14 residues. V lost 3 bases and J 9 bases, leaving 12 bases between the germline ends. As DNA, the CDR3 is TGTGCCAGCAGTGAGGCTTACCATTCTTCACCCCTCCACTTT. As protein: CASSEAYHSSPLHF.

The chain employs TRBV11-2 and TRBJ1-5, with D hard to call. Trimming removed 2 bases at V and 6 bases at J, with 11 bases between. The CDR3 is 14 residues long. Per germline, CDR1 SGHAT and CDR2 FQNNGV. CDR3 region: CASSLSPSVQPQHF. CDR3 sequence (DNA): TGTGCCAGCAGCTTAAGTCCGTCAGTTCAGCCCCAGCATTTT.

The chain joins TRBV2 to TRBJ2-5, with D maybe TRBD1 (6 bases). This CDR3 has 14 residues. The V gene lost 6 bases and the J gene lost 2 bases, with 13 bases spanning the gap. Per germline, CDR1 SNHLY and CDR2 FYNNEI. CDR3 coding DNA: TGTGCCAGCAGCTGGACAGTAAATCAAGAGACCCAGTACTTC. Protein: CASSWTVNQETQYF.